The present T cell receptor (beta chain) was sequenced within a study of graft-versus-host responses after intestinal transplantation. Study as a whole: Transplant types were multivisceral, liver-intestinal, or isolated intestinal. Every recipient had anti-thymocyte globulin induction and two to three years of tacrolimus plus steroids.

The CDR3 runs to 14 residues. Looked up from germline, CDR1 is PRHDT and CDR2 is FYEKMQ (reference sequence). V lost 7 bases to trimming and J lost 1 base; unmatched junction nucleotides: 6. Study-level findings and limits: Early declines in HvG clones that occurred post-transplant were associated with peak circulating GvH clone levels. The marrow of recipients harbored GvH clones, and ileum or blood showed some of them first.

The protocol was immunoSEQ multiplex PCR, while the TCRdb copy is restricted to in-frame clones and leaves out a portion. There are 100,000 or so clones in the sample; roughly 87% occur only once, and about 0.9% lies in the top ten. This clone appeared a few times. Its antigen is not identified. The source of this sequence is a human donor who was the organ donor for an intestinal transplant. The rearrangement joins TRBV13 to TRBJ1-1, with 7 positions matching TRBD1. Sequenced material: unstimulated CD4+ T cells sorted from spleen or lymph node cells, taken before transplant. CDR3 in amino acids: CASNQGEWNTEAFF. The CDR3, as DNA: TGTGCCAGCAACCAGGGGGAGTGGAACACTGAAGCTTTCTTT.